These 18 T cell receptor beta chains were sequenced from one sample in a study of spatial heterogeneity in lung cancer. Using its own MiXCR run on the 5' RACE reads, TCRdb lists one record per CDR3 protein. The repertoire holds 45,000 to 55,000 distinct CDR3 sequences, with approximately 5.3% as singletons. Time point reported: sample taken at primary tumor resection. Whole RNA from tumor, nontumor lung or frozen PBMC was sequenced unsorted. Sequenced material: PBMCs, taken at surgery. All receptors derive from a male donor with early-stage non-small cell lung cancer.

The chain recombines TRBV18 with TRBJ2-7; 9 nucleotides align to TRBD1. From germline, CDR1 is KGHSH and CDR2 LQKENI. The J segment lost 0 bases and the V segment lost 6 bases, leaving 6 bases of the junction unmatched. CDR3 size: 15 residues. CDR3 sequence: CASSPRDRVSYEQYF. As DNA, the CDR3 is TGTGCCAGCTCTCCCCGGGACAGGGTCTCCTACGAGCAGTACTTC.

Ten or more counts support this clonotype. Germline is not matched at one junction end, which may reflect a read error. Here the CDR3 DNA reads TGCAGTGCTAGGGGGACTAGCAGAGATACGCAGTATTTT. Encoded protein: CSARGTSRDTQYF. J is TRBJ2-3 and V is TRBV20-1; 9 nucleotides agree with TRBD2. The CDR3 has 13 amino acids. Germline assignment: CDR1 DFQATT and CDR2 SNEGSKA (reference sequence).

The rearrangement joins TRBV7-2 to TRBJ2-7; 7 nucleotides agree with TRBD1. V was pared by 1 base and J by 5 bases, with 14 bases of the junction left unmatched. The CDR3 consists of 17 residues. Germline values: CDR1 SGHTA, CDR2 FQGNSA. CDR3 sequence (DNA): TGTGCCAGCAGCTTAGTTGCCGGGACAGCCAAGGGGAACGAGCAGTACTTC. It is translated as CASSLVAGTAKGNEQYF.

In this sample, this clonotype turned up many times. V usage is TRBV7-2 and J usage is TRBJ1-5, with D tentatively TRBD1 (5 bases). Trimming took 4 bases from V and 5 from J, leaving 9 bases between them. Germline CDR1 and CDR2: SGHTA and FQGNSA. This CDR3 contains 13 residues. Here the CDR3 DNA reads TGTGCCAGCAGCTCTGGGGCGTATCAGCCCCAGCATTTT. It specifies CASSSGAYQPQHF.

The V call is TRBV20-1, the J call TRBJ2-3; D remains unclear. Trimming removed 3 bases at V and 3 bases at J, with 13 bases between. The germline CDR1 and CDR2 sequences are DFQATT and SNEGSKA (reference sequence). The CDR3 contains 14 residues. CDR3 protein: CSASLQSRTDTQYF. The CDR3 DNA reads TGCAGTGCTAGCCTCCAATCAAGGACAGATACGCAGTATTTT.

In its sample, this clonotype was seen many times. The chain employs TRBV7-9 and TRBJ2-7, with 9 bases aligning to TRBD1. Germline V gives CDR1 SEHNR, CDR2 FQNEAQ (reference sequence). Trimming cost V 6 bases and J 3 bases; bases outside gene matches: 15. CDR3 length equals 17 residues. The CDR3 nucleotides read TGTGCCAGCAGTTTTCTTCCGGGACAGGGAAGGGGCTACGAGCAGTACTTC. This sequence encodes CASSFLPGQGRGYEQYF.

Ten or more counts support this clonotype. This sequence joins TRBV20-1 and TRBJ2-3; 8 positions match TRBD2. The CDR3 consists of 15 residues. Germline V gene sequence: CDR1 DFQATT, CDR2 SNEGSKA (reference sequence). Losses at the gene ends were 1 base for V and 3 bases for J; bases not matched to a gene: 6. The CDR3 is CSARVASSGTDTQYF. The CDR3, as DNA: TGCAGTGCTAGAGTTGCGTCTAGCGGGACAGATACGCAGTATTTT.

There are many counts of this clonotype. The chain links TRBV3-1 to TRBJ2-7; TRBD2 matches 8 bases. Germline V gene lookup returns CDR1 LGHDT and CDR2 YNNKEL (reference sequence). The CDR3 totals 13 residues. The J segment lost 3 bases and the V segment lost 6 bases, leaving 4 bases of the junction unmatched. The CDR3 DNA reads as TGTGCCAGCAGTCTTACTAGCGGCTACGAGCAGTACTTC. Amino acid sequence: CASSLTSGYEQYF.

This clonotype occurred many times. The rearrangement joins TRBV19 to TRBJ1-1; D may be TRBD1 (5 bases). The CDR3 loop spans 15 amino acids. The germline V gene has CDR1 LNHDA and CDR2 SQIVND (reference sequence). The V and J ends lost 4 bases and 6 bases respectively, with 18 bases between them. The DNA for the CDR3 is TGTGCCAGTAGTACCCGGGGGGAAAAGGGTCCTGAAGCTTTCTTT. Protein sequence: CASSTRGEKGPEAFF.

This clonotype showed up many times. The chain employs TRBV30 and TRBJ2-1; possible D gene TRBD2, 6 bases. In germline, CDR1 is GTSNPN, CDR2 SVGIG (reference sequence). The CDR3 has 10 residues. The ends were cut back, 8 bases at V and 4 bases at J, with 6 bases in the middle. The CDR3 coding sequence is TGTGCCGGAGGGTACAATGAGCAGTTCTTC. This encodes CAGGYNEQFF.

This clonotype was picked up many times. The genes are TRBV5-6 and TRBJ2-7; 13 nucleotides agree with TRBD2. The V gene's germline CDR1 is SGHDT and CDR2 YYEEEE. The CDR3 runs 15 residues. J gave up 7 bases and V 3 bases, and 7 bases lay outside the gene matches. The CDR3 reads CASSSLGLAGVEQYF. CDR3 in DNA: TGTGCCAGCAGCTCGCTAGGACTAGCGGGAGTTGAGCAGTACTTC. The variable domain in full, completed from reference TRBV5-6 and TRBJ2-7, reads DAGVTQSPTHLIKTRGQQVTLRCSPKSGHDTVSWYQQALGQGPQFIFQYYEEEERQRGNFPDRFSGHQFPNYSSELNVNALLLGDSALYLCASSSLGLAGVEQYFGPGTRLTVT.

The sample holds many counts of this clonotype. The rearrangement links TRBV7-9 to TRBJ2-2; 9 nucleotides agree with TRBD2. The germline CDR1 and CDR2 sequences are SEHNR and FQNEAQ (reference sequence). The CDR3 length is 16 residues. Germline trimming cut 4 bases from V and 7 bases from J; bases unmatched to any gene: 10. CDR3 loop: CASSYNPGTSSGELFF. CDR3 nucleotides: TGTGCCAGCAGCTATAACCCCGGGACTAGCAGCGGGGAGCTGTTTTTT.

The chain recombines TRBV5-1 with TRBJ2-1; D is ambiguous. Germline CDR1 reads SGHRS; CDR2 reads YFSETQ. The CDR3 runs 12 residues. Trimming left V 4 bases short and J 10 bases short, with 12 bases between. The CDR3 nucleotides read TGCGCCAGCAGCCTGTCAGCTAGGGAGCAGTTCTTC. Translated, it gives CASSLSAREQFF.

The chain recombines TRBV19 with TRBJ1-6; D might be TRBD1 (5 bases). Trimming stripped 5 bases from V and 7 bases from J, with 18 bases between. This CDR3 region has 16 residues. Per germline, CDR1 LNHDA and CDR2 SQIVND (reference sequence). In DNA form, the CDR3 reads TGTGCCAGTAGTTCCCGGACAACCCCGGGGAATTCACCCCTCCACTTT. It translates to CASSSRTTPGNSPLHF.

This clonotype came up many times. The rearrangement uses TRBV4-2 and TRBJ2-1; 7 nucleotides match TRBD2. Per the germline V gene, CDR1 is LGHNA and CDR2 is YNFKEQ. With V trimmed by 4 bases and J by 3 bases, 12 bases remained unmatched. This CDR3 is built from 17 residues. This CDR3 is CASSRGEGAGLYNEQFF. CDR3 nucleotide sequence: TGTGCCAGCAGCCGTGGAGAGGGAGCGGGGCTCTACAATGAGCAGTTCTTC.

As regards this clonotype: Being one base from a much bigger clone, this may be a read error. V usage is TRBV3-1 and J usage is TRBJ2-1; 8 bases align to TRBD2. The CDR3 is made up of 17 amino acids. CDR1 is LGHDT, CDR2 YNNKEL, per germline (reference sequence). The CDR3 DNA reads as TGTGCCAGCAGCACCTATGCGGGAGGAATGGACTACAAAGAGCAGTTCTTC. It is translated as CASSTYAGGMDYKEQFF.

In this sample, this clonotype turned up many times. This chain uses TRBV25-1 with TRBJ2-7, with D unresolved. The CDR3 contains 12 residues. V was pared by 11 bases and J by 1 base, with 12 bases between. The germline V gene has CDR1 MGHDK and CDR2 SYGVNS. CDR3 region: CAAQTPSYEQYF. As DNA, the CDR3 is TGTGCCGCCCAGACACCGTCCTACGAGCAGTACTTC.

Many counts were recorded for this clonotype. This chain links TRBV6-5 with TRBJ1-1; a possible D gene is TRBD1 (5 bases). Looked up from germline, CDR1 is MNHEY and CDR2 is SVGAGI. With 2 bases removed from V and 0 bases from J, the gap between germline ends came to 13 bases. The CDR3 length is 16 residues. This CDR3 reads CASSYNGGPMNTEAFF. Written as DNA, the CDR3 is TGTGCCAGCAGTTACAACGGGGGACCCATGAACACTGAAGCTTTCTTT.